A selection of T cell receptor beta chains follows, all from one sample in a study of CD8+CD57+ T cells in acquired aplastic anemia. TCRdb reprocessed the reads with MiXCR, giving one entry per CDR3 protein. The sample has some 190,000 distinct CDR3 sequences; approximately 49% are singletons. The sample taken for sequencing was sorted CD4+, CD8+, or CD8+CD57+ T cells (not recorded which) from PBMCs. These receptors originate from a human donor in good health. Both conserved end residues are part of each CDR3. A D gene is named only where the DNA matches it firmly. Rows give clone size only sometimes, using once, few, many, or a class for an expanded clone.

j_call	v_call	d_call	clone_size	cdr3_aa	cdr3_nt
TRBJ2-7	TRBV2	TRBD2	once	CASSLDGVAGYF	TGTGCCAGCAGCTTGGACGGGGTAGCGGGCTACTTC
TRBJ1-6	TRBV19	-	many	CASSIEGISNSPLHF	TGTGCCAGTAGTATCGAGGGAATTTCTAATTCACCCCTCCACTTT
TRBJ1-6	TRBV12-3/TRBV12-4	-	-	CASMVAENSPLHF	TGTGCCAGCATGGTGGCGGAGAATTCACCCCTCCACTTT
TRBJ2-5	TRBV9	TRBD1	-	CASSASQGVGETQYF	TGTGCCAGCAGCGCATCTCAGGGGGTTGGGGAGACCCAGTACTTC
TRBJ2-1	TRBV20-1	-	many	CSASRVTNWQFF	TGCAGTGCTAGTCGGGTGACGAATTGGCAGTTCTTC
TRBJ2-1	TRBV24-1	TRBD2	many	CATSDPSGRLNNEQFF	TGTGCCACCAGTGATCCTAGCGGGAGACTCAACAATGAGCAGTTCTTC
TRBJ2-1	TRBV18	-	-	CASSPSLEQFF	TGTGCCAGCTCACCCTCGCTAGAGCAGTTCTTC
TRBJ2-6	TRBV7-2	TRBD2	-	CASSLIAGTLAGPSSGANVLTF	TGTGCCAGCAGCCTAATCGCAGGGACATTAGCGGGACCTAGCTCTGGGGCCAACGTCCTGACTTTC
TRBJ2-7	TRBV5-1	TRBD2	-	CASSSMTSGRYEQYF	TGCGCCAGCAGCTCTATGACTAGCGGGAGGTACGAGCAGTACTTC
TRBJ1-1	TRBV15	-	many	CATSSSGDRLAEAFF	TGTGCCACCAGCAGCTCAGGGGATCGCTTGGCTGAAGCTTTCTTT
TRBJ2-1	TRBV2	-	few	CASSRRTEQFF	TGTGCCAGCAGTCGACGTACTGAGCAGTTCTTC
TRBJ2-2	TRBV5-1	TRBD2	-	CASSGSLAGVTGELFF	TGCGCCAGCAGCGGGTCCCTAGCGGGAGTGACCGGGGAGCTGTTTTTT
TRBJ2-1	TRBV7-6	TRBD2	-	CASSLNLAGGPYNEQFF	TGTGCTAGCAGCTTAAACCTAGCGGGAGGGCCTTACAATGAGCAGTTCTTC
TRBJ2-3	TRBV29-1	-	many	CSVDRDRGTDTQYF	TGCAGCGTCGATAGGGATCGAGGCACAGATACGCAGTATTTT
TRBJ2-7	TRBV25-1	-	-	CASRAGPYEQYF	TGTGCCAGCAGGGCAGGGCCCTACGAGCAGTACTTC
TRBJ1-6	TRBV2	-	-	CASSDVDSPLHF	TGTGCCAGCAGTGACGTTGATTCACCCCTCCACTTT
TRBJ2-4	TRBV12-3/TRBV12-4	-	-	CASSLGELDIQYF	TGTGCCAGCAGTTTGGGGGAACTGGACATTCAGTACTTC
TRBJ2-5	TRBV5-1	TRBD2	many	CASSLGRPWTSQETQYF	TGCGCCAGCAGCTTGGGACGCCCTTGGACTAGTCAAGAGACCCAGTACTTC
TRBJ2-1	TRBV20-1	TRBD2	-	CSAIQREGLTNEQFF	TGCAGTGCTATTCAGCGGGAGGGCCTCACTAATGAGCAGTTCTTC
TRBJ2-5	TRBV29-1	-	-	CSVDAVQGETQYF	TGCAGCGTTGACGCGGTACAGGGAGAGACCCAGTACTTC
TRBJ2-1	TRBV15	-	-	CATSPTSITYNEQFF	TGTGCCACCAGCCCAACTAGCATCACCTACAATGAGCAGTTCTTC
TRBJ2-7	TRBV7-8	TRBD2	many	CASSLFRGLADYEQYF	TGTGCCAGCAGCTTATTTAGGGGACTAGCGGACTACGAGCAGTACTTC
TRBJ2-3	TRBV7-2	TRBD2	many	CASSLISGSPDTQYF	TGTGCCAGCAGCTTAATTAGCGGGAGCCCAGATACGCAGTATTTT
TRBJ2-3	TRBV11-1	TRBD2	-	CAGSLGLAGVNSQGDTQYF	TGTGCCGGCAGCTTAGGACTAGCGGGAGTAAATAGCCAGGGAGATACGCAGTATTTT
TRBJ2-3	TRBV15	-	-	CATSRLTDTQYF	TGTGCCACCAGCAGACTCACAGATACGCAGTATTTT
TRBJ2-7	TRBV25-1	TRBD1	many	CASSEPGRDRGYEQYF	TGTGCCAGCAGTGAGCCCGGCCGGGACAGGGGCTACGAGCAGTACTTC
TRBJ1-2	TRBV27	-	-	CASSRTGAGGYTF	TGTGCCAGCAGCCGGACGGGGGCTGGTGGCTACACCTTC
TRBJ1-6	TRBV7-8	-	many	CASSPRRPGVSPLHF	TGTGCCAGCAGCCCCCGACGACCGGGGGTTTCACCCCTCCACTTT
TRBJ2-7	TRBV19	-	few	CASSHRVPYEQYF	TGTGCCAGTAGTCACAGGGTCCCCTACGAGCAGTACTTC
TRBJ1-2	TRBV10-3	-	-	CAISESSSSYGYTF	TGTGCCATCAGTGAGTCGAGTTCATCCTATGGCTACACCTTC
TRBJ1-5	TRBV29-1	-	-	CSVAGIGSNQPQHF	TGCAGCGTTGCTGGGATCGGTAGCAATCAGCCCCAGCATTTT